This T cell receptor beta chain appears in the sequencing data of a study of T cells after yellow fever vaccination. Study-level background: For low cell numbers, libraries were made with SMART-Seq v4 Ultra Low Input.

Findings of the study overall: At 95% to 98% for CD4 and over 80% for CD8, most primary-vaccination clones showed up again after the booster. Relatively few clonotypes were ones that appeared in both CD4 and CD8 compartments.

Only a few counts were recorded for this clonotype. The antigen is not known. One entry per CDR3 protein results from TCRdb running MiXCR on the 5' RACE reads. The sample shows 300,000 to 400,000 distinct CDR3 sequences, 8.7% of them seen only once. This CDR3 is built from 14 residues. V shed 8 bases and J 8 bases; nucleotides not matched to a gene: 12. The genes are TRBV12-3 or TRBV12-4 and TRBJ2-1, with 7 bases aligning to TRBD2. This TCR derives from a man younger than 35 who received the YFV17D yellow fever vaccine. The source was PBMCs, collected on the day of the first yellow fever vaccination. The CDR3 sequence is CASGDRRGKDEQFF. Written as DNA, the CDR3 is TGTGCCAGCGGGGATCGGCGGGGGAAGGATGAGCAGTTCTTC.